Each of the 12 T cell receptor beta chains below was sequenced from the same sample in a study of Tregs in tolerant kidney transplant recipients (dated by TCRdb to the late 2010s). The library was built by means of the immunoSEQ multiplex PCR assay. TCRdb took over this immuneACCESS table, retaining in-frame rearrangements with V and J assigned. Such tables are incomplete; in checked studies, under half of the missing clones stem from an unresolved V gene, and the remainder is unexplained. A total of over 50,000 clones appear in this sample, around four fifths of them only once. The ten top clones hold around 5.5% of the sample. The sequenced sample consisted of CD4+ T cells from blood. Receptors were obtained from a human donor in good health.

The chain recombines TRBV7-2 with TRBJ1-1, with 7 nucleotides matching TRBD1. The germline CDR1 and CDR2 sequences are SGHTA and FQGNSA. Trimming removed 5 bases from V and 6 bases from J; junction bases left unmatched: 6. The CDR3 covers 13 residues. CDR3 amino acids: CASSREGAAEAFF. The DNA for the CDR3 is TGTGCCAGCAGCCGGGAGGGGGCAGCTGAAGCTTTCTTT.

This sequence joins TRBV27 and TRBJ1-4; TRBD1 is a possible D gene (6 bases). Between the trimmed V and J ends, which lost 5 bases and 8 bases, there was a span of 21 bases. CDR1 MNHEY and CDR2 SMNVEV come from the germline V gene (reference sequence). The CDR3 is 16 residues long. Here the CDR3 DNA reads TGTGCCAGCAGTCCCACAGAGACAGGTTTAGAGGAAAAACTGTTTTTT. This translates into CASSPTETGLEEKLFF.

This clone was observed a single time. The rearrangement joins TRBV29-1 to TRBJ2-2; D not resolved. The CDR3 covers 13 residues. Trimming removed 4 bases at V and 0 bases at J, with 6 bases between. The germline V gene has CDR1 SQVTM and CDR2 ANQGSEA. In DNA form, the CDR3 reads TGCAGCGTTGGGATCCCGAACACCGGGGAGCTGTTTTTT. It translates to CSVGIPNTGELFF.

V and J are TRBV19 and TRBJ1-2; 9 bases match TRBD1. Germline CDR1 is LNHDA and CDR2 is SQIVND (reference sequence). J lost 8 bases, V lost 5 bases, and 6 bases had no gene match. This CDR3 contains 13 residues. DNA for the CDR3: TGTGCCAGTAGTCTACAGGGGGCTAAGGGCTACACCTTC. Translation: CASSLQGAKGYTF.

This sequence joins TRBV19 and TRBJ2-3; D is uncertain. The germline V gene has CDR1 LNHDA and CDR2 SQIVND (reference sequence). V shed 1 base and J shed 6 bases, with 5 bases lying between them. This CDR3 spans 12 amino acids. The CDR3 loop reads CASSIVEDTQYF. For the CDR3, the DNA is TGTGCCAGTAGTATAGTGGAGGATACGCAGTATTTT.

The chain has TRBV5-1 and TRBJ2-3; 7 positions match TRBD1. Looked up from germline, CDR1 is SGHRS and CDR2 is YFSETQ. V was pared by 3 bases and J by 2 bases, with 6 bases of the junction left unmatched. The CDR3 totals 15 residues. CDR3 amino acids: CASSYGQASTDTQYF. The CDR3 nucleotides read TGCGCCAGCAGCTACGGACAGGCCTCCACAGATACGCAGTATTTT.

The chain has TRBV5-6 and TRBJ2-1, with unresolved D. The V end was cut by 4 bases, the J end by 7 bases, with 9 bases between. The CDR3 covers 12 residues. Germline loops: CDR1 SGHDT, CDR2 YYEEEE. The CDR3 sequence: CASSGRRNEQFF. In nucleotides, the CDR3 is TGTGCCAGCAGCGGCCGAAGGAATGAGCAGTTCTTC. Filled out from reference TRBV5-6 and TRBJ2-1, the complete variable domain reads DAGVTQSPTHLIKTRGQQVTLRCSPKSGHDTVSWYQQALGQGPQFIFQYYEEEERQRGNFPDRFSGHQFPNYSSELNVNALLLGDSALYLCASSGRRNEQFFGPGTRLTVL.

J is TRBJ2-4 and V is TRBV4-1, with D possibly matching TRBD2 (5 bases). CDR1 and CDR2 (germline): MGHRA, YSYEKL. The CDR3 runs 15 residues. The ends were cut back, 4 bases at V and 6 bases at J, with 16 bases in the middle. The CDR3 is CASSRLGVSPNIQYF. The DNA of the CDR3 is TGCGCCAGCAGCCGCCTCGGGGTTAGCCCAAACATTCAGTACTTC.

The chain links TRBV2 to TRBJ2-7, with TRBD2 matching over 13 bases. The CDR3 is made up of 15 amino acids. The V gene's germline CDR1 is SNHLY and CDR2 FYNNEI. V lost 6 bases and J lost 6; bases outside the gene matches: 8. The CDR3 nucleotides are TGTGCCAGCAGACCACGGACTAGCGGGAGTCCCGAGCAGTACTTC. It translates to CASRPRTSGSPEQYF.

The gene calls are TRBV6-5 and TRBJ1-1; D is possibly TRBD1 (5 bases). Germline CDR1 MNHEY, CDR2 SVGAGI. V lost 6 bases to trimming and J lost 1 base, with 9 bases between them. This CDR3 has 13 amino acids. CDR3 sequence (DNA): TGTGCCAGCAGATATACAGGGAACACTGAAGCTTTCTTT. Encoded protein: CASRYTGNTEAFF.

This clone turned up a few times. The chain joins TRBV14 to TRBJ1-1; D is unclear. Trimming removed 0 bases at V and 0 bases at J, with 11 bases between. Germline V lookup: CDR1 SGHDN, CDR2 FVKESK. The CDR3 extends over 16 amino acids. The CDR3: CASSQEGSVMNTEAFF. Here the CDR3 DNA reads TGTGCCAGCAGCCAAGAAGGATCAGTAATGAACACTGAAGCTTTCTTT.

The CDR3 nucleotides read TGTGCCAGCAGGCAGGCAGGGGACTATCAGCCCCAGCATTTT. It yields the protein CASRQAGDYQPQHF. The rearrangement links TRBV6-1 to TRBJ1-5; D might be TRBD1 (6 bases). Germline-derived CDR1 and CDR2 are MNHNS and SASEGT. This CDR3 contains 14 residues. V gave up 6 bases and J gave up 5 bases, with 14 bases separating them.